The 18 T cell receptor beta chains below were found in one sample sequenced in a study of prognosis after radiotherapy for stage I lung cancer. Genomic DNA was the source, and TCR beta CDR3 was amplified from it by two-round multiplex PCR. It was primers specific to each TRBV and TRBJ gene that first-round PCR used. A single record per CDR3 protein comes from TCRdb applying MiXCR to the multiplex PCR reads. The table includes about 24,000 distinct CDR3 sequences, around 36% detected once. The sequencing used PBMCs, collected before or after stereotactic body radiation therapy (not recorded which). The receptors derive from a donor aged 50 or older with non-small cell lung cancer.

This clonotype appeared many times. The chain uses TRBV6-1 and TRBJ2-7, with unresolved D. The CDR3 loop spans 14 amino acids. V gave up 5 bases and J gave up 3 bases, with 14 bases separating them. The germline CDR1 and CDR2 sequences are MNHNS and SASEGT. CDR3 DNA sequence: TGTGCCAGCAGTCACGAGTACCGTGGCTACGAGCAGTACTTC. It is translated as CASSHEYRGYEQYF.

Turning to this clonotype: A much larger clone differs by one base, so this may be a read error. The chain carries TRBV18 and TRBJ2-7, with 9 positions matching TRBD1. J gave up 5 bases and V 5 bases, and 7 bases lay outside the gene matches. CDR1 is KGHSH, CDR2 LQKENI, per germline. This CDR3 region has 14 residues. Here the CDR3 reads CASSVWTGVNEQYF. The CDR3 DNA reads TGTGCCAGCTCAGTCTGGACAGGGGTCAACGAGCAGTACTTC.

Of note for this clonotype: A far bigger clonotype differs at one base, so this is likely a read error. The chain links TRBV7-4 to TRBJ2-2, with 8 bases fitting TRBD2. This CDR3 contains 15 residues. The germline V gene encodes CDR1 SGHVT and CDR2 SQSDAQ. Trimming at V came to 6 bases and at J to 4 bases, leaving 7 bases not matched to a gene. The CDR3 loop reads CASSLSGSPTGELFF. CDR3 in DNA: TGTGCCAGCAGTCTAAGCGGGAGTCCCACCGGGGAGCTGTTTTTT.

At least ten counts were recorded for this clonotype. The V gene is TRBV19, the J gene TRBJ2-3, with TRBD2 matching over 14 bases. The CDR3 contains 18 residues. Germline CDR1 reads LNHDA; CDR2 reads SQIVND (reference sequence). The V and J ends lost 5 bases and 4 bases, in that order; junction bases with no gene match: 11. CDR3 nucleotide sequence: TGTGCCAGTAGTTCATCCCTGGGACTAGCGGGAGTCGCAGATACGCAGTATTTT. Its translation is CASSSSLGLAGVADTQYF.

This clonotype was seen at least ten times. The chain recombines TRBV24-1 with TRBJ1-5; D call uncertain. Trimming pared 3 bases from V and 5 bases from J, leaving 19 bases between. The CDR3 is 17 residues long. Germline values: CDR1 KGHDR, CDR2 SFDVKD. The CDR3 here is CATSDRSTDLVDQPQHF. The CDR3, as DNA: TGTGCCACCAGTGATCGATCGACGGACCTAGTCGATCAGCCCCAGCATTTT.

CDR3 bases: TGTGCCAGCAGTTTTACAGGGGACGGACCCGGGGAGCTGTTTTTT. This codes for CASSFTGDGPGELFF. This chain links TRBV12-3 or TRBV12-4 with TRBJ2-2; 7 bases are a match to TRBD1. The CDR3 contains 15 residues. J lost 6 bases, V lost 3 bases, and 7 bases had no gene match.

The table lists this clonotype with a few counts. V gene TRBV6-1 combines with J gene TRBJ2-2, with D hard to call. CDR3 size: 12 residues. The germline CDR1 and CDR2 sequences are MNHNS and SASEGT. V lost 7 bases and J 4 bases, leaving 7 bases between the germline ends. This CDR3 is CASTWGTGELFF. The CDR3 region has the DNA TGTGCCAGCACGTGGGGCACCGGGGAGCTGTTTTTT.

The sample holds many counts of this clonotype. V is TRBV28 and J is TRBJ1-2; weak D call: TRBD1 (5 bases). Between the trimmed V and J ends, which lost 2 bases and 6 bases, there was a span of 13 bases. CDR1 is MDHEN, CDR2 SYDVKM, per germline. CDR3 length: 14 amino acids. The DNA of the CDR3 is TGTGCCAGCAGTTTACCGGGACGGCCGGATGGCTACACCTTC. This encodes CASSLPGRPDGYTF.

The sample holds one count of this clonotype. Relative to the germline gene, one junction end is altered; a read error may explain this. The genes are TRBV6-1 and TRBJ1-6; TRBD1 is a possible D gene (5 bases). The CDR3 spans 13 residues. Per germline, CDR1 MNHNS and CDR2 SASEGT. The CDR3 sequence is CASSQRKGSPLQF. The CDR3 nucleotides read TGTGCCAGCAGTCAACGCAAGGGGTCACCCCTCCAATTT.

Turning to this clonotype: This sequence may be a read error, since a much larger clone differs from it by one base. The chain recombines TRBV5-5 with TRBJ1-3; D ambiguous. In germline, CDR1 is SGHKS, CDR2 YYEKEE (reference sequence). The CDR3 spans 16 residues. CDR3 DNA: TGTTCCAGCAGCTTGGCGGGTATCAGCTCTGGAAACACCATATATTTT. This translates into CSSSLAGISSGNTIYF.

This clonotype was counted once. V is TRBV12-3 or TRBV12-4 and J is TRBJ2-1; the match to TRBD1 covers 9 bases. The V gene end was trimmed by 4 bases and the J gene end by 0 bases; junction bases not matched to a gene: 13. The CDR3 is 19 amino acids. The CDR3 coding sequence is TGTGCCAGCAGTTCCAAAGGGACAGGGTTAGCGGCCTCCTACAATGAGCAGTTCTTC. It yields the protein CASSSKGTGLAASYNEQFF.

As regards this clonotype: At one of its ends the junction is not consistent with the germline gene, which may arise from a read error. The rearrangement uses TRBV28 and TRBJ2-7; TRBD1 matches at 7 bases. The germline CDR1 and CDR2 sequences are MDHEN and SYDVKM. The CDR3 is made up of 16 amino acids. CDR3 loop: CVSSFPQGGVPYEQYF. CDR3 coding DNA: TGTGTCAGCAGCTTCCCCCAAGGGGGCGTCCCCTACGAGCAGTACTTC.

This clonotype was observed at least ten times. The chain has TRBV24-1 and TRBJ2-5, with 9 bases identical to TRBD2. Per germline, CDR1 KGHDR and CDR2 SFDVKD. With V trimmed by 1 base and J by 4 bases, 3 bases remained unmatched. The CDR3 spans 15 residues. CDR3 DNA: TGTGCCACCAGTGATTTACAACTAGCGGGAGAGACCCAGTACTTC. Amino acids: CATSDLQLAGETQYF.

This clonotype has at least ten counts. The V call is TRBV6-1, the J call TRBJ2-3; D call uncertain. Germline V gene data show CDR1 as MNHNS and CDR2 as SASEGT. There are 16 residues in the CDR3. The ends were cut back, 7 bases at V and 2 bases at J, with 19 bases in the middle. The CDR3 reads CASNRQLVGPTDTQYF. DNA for the CDR3: TGTGCCAGCAACCGGCAATTGGTCGGTCCCACAGATACGCAGTATTTT.

This clonotype appeared many times. The V and J genes are TRBV5-1 and TRBJ2-1, with 9 nucleotides matching TRBD1. Per germline, CDR1 SGHRS and CDR2 YFSETQ. The CDR3 extends over 15 amino acids. Trimming cost V 2 bases and J 3 bases; bases outside gene matches: 3. Written as DNA, the CDR3 is TGCGCCAGCAGCTTAACAGGGGGCGGCTACAATGAGCAGTTCTTC. This encodes CASSLTGGGYNEQFF.

This clonotype was picked up many times. In this CDR3 the conserved last residue, phenylalanine or tryptophan, is missing, so a read error is likely. This chain connects TRBV4-2 to TRBJ2-1; D gene ambiguous. Germline CDR1 is LGHNA and CDR2 is YNFKEQ. This CDR3 contains 12 residues. Trimming took off 2 bases at V and 5 bases at J, with 4 bases between the two ends. As DNA, the CDR3 is TGTGCCAGCAGCCAAAGGGACAATGAGCAGTTCCTC. It is translated as CASSQRDNEQFL.

In this sample, this clonotype turned up many times. The rearrangement links TRBV6-2 or TRBV6-3 to TRBJ2-1; 14 nucleotides line up with TRBD2. The CDR3 totals 16 residues. Looked up from germline, CDR1 is MNHEY and CDR2 is SVGEGT. Trimming took 5 bases from V and 6 from J; bases not matched to a gene: 6. This chain's CDR3 is CASSRTSGRLGNEQFF. The CDR3 DNA sequence: TGTGCCAGCAGTCGGACTAGCGGGAGGTTAGGCAATGAGCAGTTCTTC.

This chain connects TRBV27 to TRBJ1-1; D is uncertain. Trimming pared 5 bases from V and 8 bases from J, leaving 18 bases between. This CDR3 spans 14 amino acids. In germline, CDR1 is MNHEY, CDR2 SMNVEV (reference sequence). Written as DNA, the CDR3 is TGTGCCAGCAGTACCCCTTCGTGGGTTGGGGAAGCTTTCTTT. It is translated as CASSTPSWVGEAFF.